This is a list of T cell receptor beta chains from one sample in a study of blood T cell repertoires in COVID-19. The protocol was immunoSEQ multiplex PCR, while the TCRdb copy is restricted to in-frame clones and leaves out a portion. This sample has under 200,000 clones; more than 90% occur once, and the top ten carry 0.5% to 0.65%. Sequencing input: peripheral blood. The receptors were sampled from a man in his fifties or sixties with acute or convalescent COVID-19. Both conserved end residues are part of each CDR3. The order of the fields is clone size, J gene, V gene, D gene, CDR3 protein, CDR3 DNA. D genes are given only for firm matches. A clone size is listed for some rows: how often the clone was seen (once, few, many), or a class if it is expanded.

abundance: .
j_gene: TRBJ1-5
v_gene: TRBV2
d_gene: .
CDR3aa: CASHSAGGNQPQHF
CDR3nt: TGTGCCAGCCACTCCGCCGGGGGCAATCAGCCCCAGCATTTT

abundance: once
j_gene: TRBJ2-3
v_gene: TRBV6-6
d_gene: TRBD2
CDR3aa: CASSPLPGLAGRDTQYF
CDR3nt: TGTGCCAGCAGTCCGCTACCGGGACTAGCGGGGAGGGATACGCAGTATTTT

abundance: .
j_gene: TRBJ2-2
v_gene: TRBV7-9
d_gene: .
CDR3aa: CASSQVGELFF
CDR3nt: TGTGCCAGCAGCCAGGTCGGGGAGCTGTTTTTT

abundance: .
j_gene: TRBJ1-5
v_gene: TRBV3-1/TRBV3-2
d_gene: .
CDR3aa: CASSRGLTIGGNQPQHF
CDR3nt: TGTGCCAGCAGCCGGGGACTCACAATAGGGGGCAATCAGCCCCAGCATTTT

abundance: .
j_gene: TRBJ2-5
v_gene: TRBV19
d_gene: .
CDR3aa: CASRETGVSVETQYF
CDR3nt: TGTGCCAGTAGGGAAACGGGGGTCAGTGTTGAGACCCAGTACTTC

abundance: .
j_gene: TRBJ1-4
v_gene: TRBV15
d_gene: .
CDR3aa: CATSGRRGFNEKLFF
CDR3nt: TGTGCCACGAGCGGGCGTCGGGGGTTTAATGAAAAACTGTTTTTT

abundance: .
j_gene: TRBJ1-5
v_gene: TRBV19
d_gene: .
CDR3aa: CASSILGGNQPQHF
CDR3nt: TGTGCCAGTAGTATACTCGGAGGCAATCAGCCCCAGCATTTT

abundance: .
j_gene: TRBJ2-7
v_gene: TRBV11-3
d_gene: .
CDR3aa: CASSPGGSEGGEQYF
CDR3nt: TGTGCCAGCAGCCCGGGTGGCAGCGAGGGAGGCGAGCAGTACTTC

abundance: once
j_gene: TRBJ2-5
v_gene: TRBV2
d_gene: TRBD1
CDR3aa: CASRRDRDETQYF
CDR3nt: TGTGCCAGCAGGAGGGACAGGGACGAGACCCAGTACTTC

abundance: .
j_gene: TRBJ1-1
v_gene: TRBV6-6
d_gene: .
CDR3aa: CASGEGGTEAFF
CDR3nt: TGTGCCAGCGGGGAGGGTGGGACTGAAGCTTTCTTT